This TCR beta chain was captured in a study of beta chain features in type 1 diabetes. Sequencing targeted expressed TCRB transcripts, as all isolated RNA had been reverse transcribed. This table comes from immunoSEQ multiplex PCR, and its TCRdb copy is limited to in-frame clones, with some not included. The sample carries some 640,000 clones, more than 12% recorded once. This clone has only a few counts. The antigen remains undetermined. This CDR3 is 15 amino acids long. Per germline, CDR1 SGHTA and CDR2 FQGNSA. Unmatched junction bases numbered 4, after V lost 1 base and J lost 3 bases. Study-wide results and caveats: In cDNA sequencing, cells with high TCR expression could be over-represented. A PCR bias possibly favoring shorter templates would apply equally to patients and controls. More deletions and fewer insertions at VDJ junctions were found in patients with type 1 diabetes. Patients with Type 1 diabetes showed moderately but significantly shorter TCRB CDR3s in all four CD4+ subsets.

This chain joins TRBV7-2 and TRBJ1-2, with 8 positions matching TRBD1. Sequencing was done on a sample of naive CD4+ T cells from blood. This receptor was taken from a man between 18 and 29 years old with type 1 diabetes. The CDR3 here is CASSLGGQGYYGYTF. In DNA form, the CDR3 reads TGTGCCAGCAGCTTAGGTGGACAGGGATACTATGGCTACACCTTC.